The 27 T cell receptor beta chains presented below share a single source sample, sequenced in a study of T cells expressing NK-cell markers (dated by TCRdb to about 2020). Library creation used 5' RACE. TCRdb records Illumina HiSeq 2000 as the sequencer. Reprocessed by TCRdb, the reads give a single entry per CDR3 protein sequence, without DNA. The sample's table lists a count of roughly 120,000 distinct CDR3 sequences. The ten largest clones represent approximately 17% of the sample. The sequenced sample consisted of blood T cells: a sorted CD56 or NKG2C T cell subset, CD4+ or CD8+ T cells, or bulk PBMC T cells (not recorded which). These receptors were collected from a woman between 18 and 70 years old in good health.

This rearrangement joins TRBV15 to TRBJ2-2. CDR3 size: 16 residues. The germline V gene has CDR1 LNHNV and CDR2 YYDKDF (reference sequence). CDR3 residues: CATSITPSGSTGELFF.

The chain is built from TRBV13 and TRBJ2-1. The CDR3 covers 13 residues. CDR1 and CDR2 (germline): PRHDT, FYEKMQ (reference sequence). The CDR3 region is CASSSNVGNEQFF.

V gene TRBV2 combines with J gene TRBJ1-1. Germline loops: CDR1 SNHLY, CDR2 FYNNEI. The CDR3 runs 12 residues. The CDR3 region is CASRGINTEAFF. Filled out from reference TRBV2 and TRBJ1-1, the complete variable domain reads EPEVTQTPSHQVTQMGQEVILRCVPISNHLYFYWYRQILGQKVEFLVSFYNNEISEKSEIFDDQFSVERPDGSNFTLKIRSTKLEDSAMYFCASRGINTEAFFGQGTRLTVV.

The chain employs TRBV29-1 and TRBJ2-1. The length of the CDR3 is 17 residues. Looked up from germline, CDR1 is SQVTM and CDR2 is ANQGSEA. The CDR3 reads CSVEVWKPVDVNNEQFF.

V is TRBV7-9 and J is TRBJ2-1; the D call from TCRdb, TRBD2, cannot be confirmed without DNA. This CDR3 region has 14 residues. Germline-derived CDR1 and CDR2 are SEHNR and FQNEAQ (reference sequence). CDR3 amino acids: CASTPGLAGAEQFF.

The chain employs TRBV14 and TRBJ1-2; TCRdb proposes TRBD1, but this gene call is untestable without DNA. The CDR3 contains 13 residues. Per the germline V gene, CDR1 is SGHDN and CDR2 is FVKESK. CDR3 residues: CASSTTGNYGYTF.

This chain links TRBV18 with TRBJ2-3. Germline loops: CDR1 KGHSH, CDR2 LQKENI. The CDR3 runs 15 residues. The chain's CDR3 is CASSPPSGSTDTQYF.

The chain recombines TRBV12-3 or TRBV12-4 with TRBJ2-5; with no DNA, the TCRdb D assignment of TRBD1 cannot be verified. This CDR3 contains 14 residues. The CDR3 region is CASSLAQGEETQYF.

The V gene is TRBV29-1, the J gene TRBJ2-1; the D call of TRBD2 rests on TCRdb alone, since no DNA is present to check it. The germline gives CDR1 SQVTM, CDR2 ANQGSEA. This CDR3 has 14 residues. The CDR3 loop is CSVGTGSSYNEQFF.

The chain is built from TRBV20-1 and TRBJ1-5; the D call of TRBD1 rests on TCRdb alone, since no DNA is present to check it. From germline, CDR1 is DFQATT and CDR2 SNEGSKA (reference sequence). The CDR3 spans 13 residues. The CDR3 reads CSAPGQGKQPQHF.

The chain couples TRBV29-1 to TRBJ1-1; there is no DNA to check the TCRdb D call of TRBD1. Germline CDR1 and CDR2: SQVTM and ANQGSEA. The CDR3 spans 13 residues. CDR3 sequence: CSGTQGADTEAFF.

V gene TRBV6-2 or TRBV6-3 combines with J gene TRBJ2-3; the D gene TCRdb calls, TRBD1, cannot be checked with no DNA. Germline-derived CDR1 and CDR2 are MNHEY and SVGEGT. The CDR3 runs 14 residues. This CDR3 is CASSKDRETDTQYF.

The genes are TRBV24-1 and TRBJ1-5. The CDR3 consists of 14 residues. Looked up from germline, CDR1 is KGHDR and CDR2 is SFDVKD. This chain's CDR3 is CATSRGVGNQPQHF.

The rearrangement joins TRBV20-1 to TRBJ2-1; TCRdb's D call of TRBD1 is untestable without DNA. Germline V lookup: CDR1 DFQATT, CDR2 SNEGSKA (reference sequence). There are 14 residues in the CDR3. The CDR3 loop is CSAREVQGLGEQFF.

The chain employs TRBV12-5 and TRBJ2-1; the TCRdb call, TRBD1, lacks DNA for checking. This CDR3 has 12 residues. Germline assignment: CDR1 LGHNT and CDR2 FRNRAP. The CDR3 sequence is CASGRGTNEQFF. The full variable domain, its missing parts supplied by reference TRBV12-5 and TRBJ2-1, is DARVTQTPRHKVTEMGQEVTMRCQPILGHNTVFWYRQTMMQGLELLAYFRNRAPLDDSGMPKDRFSAEMPDATLATLKIQPSEPRDSAVYFCASGRGTNEQFFGPGTRLTVL.

J is TRBJ2-4 and V is TRBV4-3; the D call of TRBD2 rests on TCRdb alone, since no DNA is present to check it. Germline CDR1 is LGHNA and CDR2 is YSLEER. The CDR3 has 15 residues. The CDR3 here is CASSSEASGKDIQYF.

V usage is TRBV12-3 or TRBV12-4 and J usage is TRBJ1-5; TCRdb names TRBD1, which stays unverified in the absence of DNA. This CDR3 is built from 14 residues. The CDR3 region is CASSLSGYDQPQHF.

The V gene is TRBV13, the J gene TRBJ2-5; TCRdb indicates TRBD2, and absent DNA this call remains unverified. There are 17 residues in the CDR3. Germline V gives CDR1 PRHDT, CDR2 FYEKMQ (reference sequence). The CDR3 spells CASSLVVGVAGGETQYF.

The V call is TRBV27, the J call TRBJ2-1; there is no DNA to check the TCRdb D call of TRBD1. This CDR3 spans 15 amino acids. Per germline, CDR1 MNHEY and CDR2 SMNVEV (reference sequence). The CDR3 region is CASSPRGVSYNEQFF.

V and J are TRBV12-5 and TRBJ2-3; the TRBD1 assignment by TCRdb is unverifiable without DNA. From germline, CDR1 is LGHNT and CDR2 FRNRAP. The CDR3 sequence is 14 residues long. The CDR3 loop reads CASGQDRAWYTQYF.

The gene calls are TRBV27 and TRBJ2-3. Germline V lookup: CDR1 MNHEY, CDR2 SMNVEV (reference sequence). The CDR3 is made up of 13 amino acids. The CDR3 spells CASSIGGPDTQYF.

This sequence joins TRBV12-3 or TRBV12-4 and TRBJ2-1; as DNA is missing, the TRBD2 call by TCRdb cannot be tested. The CDR3 is made up of 12 amino acids. CDR3 in amino acids: CASKRRNNEQFF.

The chain joins TRBV12-3 or TRBV12-4 to TRBJ2-3; TCRdb proposes TRBD2, but this gene call is untestable without DNA. The CDR3 length is 15 residues. The CDR3 loop reads CASSTIGGGADTQYF.

The chain combines TRBV18 with TRBJ2-3; TCRdb outputs TRBD2, but without DNA this stays unchecked. Germline CDR1 and CDR2: KGHSH and LQKENI. CDR3 length equals 15 residues. CDR3 in amino acids: CASSPAREDTDTQYF.

This chain uses TRBV6-2 or TRBV6-3 with TRBJ2-1; TCRdb names TRBD2, which stays unverified in the absence of DNA. This CDR3 comprises 13 residues. Germline assignment: CDR1 MNHEY and CDR2 SVGEGT. CDR3 in amino acids: CASQPSDYNEQFF.

This chain connects TRBV14 to TRBJ2-5; TCRdb's D gene call, TRBD1, goes unchecked for lack of DNA. Germline V lookup: CDR1 SGHDN, CDR2 FVKESK. This CDR3 is built from 15 residues. The CDR3: CASSGSQTGSETQYF. Full variable domain (missing parts from reference TRBV14 and TRBJ2-5): EAGVTQFPSHSVIEKGQTVTLRCDPISGHDNLYWYRRVMGKEIKFLLHFVKESKQDESGMPNNRFLAERTGGTYSTLKVQPAELEDSGVYFCASSGSQTGSETQYFGPGTRLLVL.

The V call is TRBV14, the J call TRBJ2-7; the TRBD1 assignment by TCRdb is unverifiable without DNA. The CDR3 spans 11 residues. Germline lookup yields CDR1 SGHDN and CDR2 FVKESK. The CDR3 loop reads CASRGEGEQYF.